One sample yielded the 18 T cell receptor beta chains listed below, sequenced in a study of T cell responses to AZD1222 COVID-19 vaccine. Only in-frame clones appear in the TCRdb table, and some are missing; sequencing was by immunoSEQ multiplex PCR. Here the sample spans tens of thousands of clones, 92% being singletons. Sequenced here: peripheral blood, sampled on day 0 of AZD1222 vaccination. Every receptor here comes from an adult in good health.

The chain links TRBV9 to TRBJ2-1; tentative D call: TRBD2 (6 bases). Trimming cost V 1 base and J 5 bases, with 10 bases left between them. The CDR3 contains 14 residues. Germline V gene sequence: CDR1 SGDLS, CDR2 YYNGEE. The CDR3 nucleotides read TGTGCCAGCAGCGTACAAGCGGGTGACAATGAGCAGTTCTTC. It is translated as CASSVQAGDNEQFF.

The V gene is TRBV9, the J gene TRBJ1-2, with TRBD1 as a possible D gene (6 bases). The V gene lost 3 bases and the J gene lost 4 bases, with 13 bases spanning the gap. The CDR3 sequence is 14 residues long. In germline, CDR1 is SGDLS, CDR2 YYNGEE. DNA of the CDR3: TGTGCCAGCAGCGGGACGACAGGATCCTATGGCTACACCTTC. This gives the protein CASSGTTGSYGYTF.

This clone was counted a few times. J is TRBJ2-5 and V is TRBV27, with D perhaps TRBD2 (6 bases). Deletions cut 0 bases from V and 4 bases from J, with 15 bases between. This CDR3 is 16 amino acids long. Per germline, CDR1 MNHEY and CDR2 SMNVEV (reference sequence). CDR3 amino acids: CASSLSASGRGETQYF. DNA of the CDR3: TGTGCCAGCAGTTTATCGGCTTCAGGGCGGGGAGAGACCCAGTACTTC.

This chain joins TRBV5-4 and TRBJ2-2; TRBD1 agrees at 8 bases. In germline, CDR1 is SGHNT, CDR2 YYREEE (reference sequence). J lost 3 bases, V lost 0 bases, and 7 bases had no gene match. There are 17 residues in the CDR3. The CDR3 nucleotides read TGTGCCAGCAGCTTGGCCGCGAGACAGGGGTACACCGGGGAGCTGTTTTTT. Protein sequence: CASSLAARQGYTGELFF.

V and J are TRBV5-1 and TRBJ1-4, with D hard to call. V was shortened by 0 bases and J by 8 bases, with 14 bases between the two germline ends. CDR3 length: 15 amino acids. Per the germline V gene, CDR1 is SGHRS and CDR2 is YFSETQ. CDR3 amino acids: CASSLEGRGEEKLFF. As DNA, the CDR3 is TGCGCCAGCAGCTTGGAGGGTAGAGGAGAGGAAAAACTGTTTTTT. The variable domain in full, with the rest retrieved from reference TRBV5-1 and TRBJ1-4, is KAGVTQTPRYLIKTRGQQVTLSCSPISGHRSVSWYQQTPGQGLQFLFEYFSETQRNKGNFPGRFSGRQFSNSRSEMNVSTLELGDSALYLCASSLEGRGEEKLFFGSGTQLSVL.

The CDR3 loop reads CASKLAGANEQFF. CDR3 sequence (DNA): TGTGCCAGCAAACTAGCGGGAGCTAATGAGCAGTTCTTC. The genes are TRBV7-8 and TRBJ2-1, with TRBD2 matching 11 bases. Germline V gives CDR1 SGHVS, CDR2 FQNEAQ. V was clipped by 7 bases and J by 7 bases; unmatched bases: 3. The CDR3 runs 13 residues.

In this sample, this clone turned up once. The CDR3, as DNA: TGTGCCAGCAGCTTCCCCGATGGTGCGAGCTCCTACAATGAGCAGTTCTTC. Residues: CASSFPDGASSYNEQFF. The rearrangement links TRBV28 to TRBJ2-1; no firm D call. In germline, CDR1 is MDHEN, CDR2 SYDVKM. V lost 6 bases to trimming and J lost 0 bases, with 18 bases between them. CDR3 length equals 17 residues.

The chain combines TRBV7-9 with TRBJ2-6, with a tentative D call TRBD2 (6 bases). With 1 base removed from V and 0 bases from J, the gap between germline ends came to 7 bases. In germline, CDR1 is SEHNR, CDR2 FQNEAQ (reference sequence). CDR3 length: 16 residues. CDR3 in DNA: TGTGCCAGCAGCTTAGGGGACTCCTCTGGGGCCAACGTCCTGACTTTC. This codes for CASSLGDSSGANVLTF.

CDR3 DNA sequence: TGTGCCAGCAGCAAAGAGGCCTGGGGACTGTGTAATTCACCCCTCCACTTT. Its translation is CASSKEAWGLCNSPLHF. The rearrangement links TRBV21-1 to TRBJ1-6. TRBV21-1 is listed as a pseudogene. This CDR3 comprises 17 residues.

The gene calls are TRBV29-1 and TRBJ2-5, with D perhaps TRBD2 (6 bases). The CDR3 totals 13 residues. With 5 bases removed from V and 2 bases from J, the gap between germline ends came to 12 bases. Germline CDR1 is SQVTM and CDR2 is ANQGSEA. The CDR3 loop is CSVQPGLQETQYF. CDR3 DNA: TGCAGCGTTCAGCCGGGACTTCAAGAGACCCAGTACTTC.

This clone has just a few counts. This rearrangement joins TRBV18 to TRBJ2-5; D not certain. V dropped 3 bases and J dropped 2 bases, with 1 base sitting between them. The CDR3 runs to 11 residues. Germline V gene data show CDR1 as KGHSH and CDR2 as LQKENI. The CDR3 loop reads CASSPQETQYF. The DNA of the CDR3 is TGTGCCAGCTCACCTCAAGAGACCCAGTACTTC.

This clone was counted once. The chain employs TRBV18 and TRBJ2-2; D is undetermined. The ends were cut back, 0 bases at V and 5 bases at J, with 10 bases in the middle. CDR1 KGHSH and CDR2 LQKENI come from the germline V gene. The CDR3 runs to 15 residues. CDR3 protein: CASSPPGMGTGELFF. The CDR3 region has the DNA TGTGCCAGCTCACCACCGGGCATGGGGACCGGGGAGCTGTTTTTT.

This sequence joins TRBV28 and TRBJ2-7; a weak D match, TRBD2 (7 bases). Trimming removed 3 bases at V and 1 base at J, with 10 bases between. The CDR3 has 14 residues. Germline V lookup: CDR1 MDHEN, CDR2 SYDVKM. The CDR3 is CASSFEGGSYEQYF. The CDR3 DNA sequence: TGTGCCAGCAGTTTTGAGGGGGGGTCCTACGAGCAGTACTTC. Using reference TRBV28 and TRBJ2-7 for the parts outside the CDR3, the full variable domain is DVKVTQSSRYLVKRTGEKVFLECVQDMDHENMFWYRQDPGLGLRLIYFSYDVKMKEKGDIPEGYSVSREKKERFSLILESASTNQTSMYLCASSFEGGSYEQYFGPGTRLTVT.

The chain uses TRBV5-1 and TRBJ1-1; D may be TRBD1 (6 bases). V lost 0 bases to trimming and J lost 4 bases, with 16 bases between them. Germline V gives CDR1 SGHRS, CDR2 YFSETQ. CDR3 length: 16 amino acids. The CDR3 DNA sequence: TGCGCCAGCAGCTTGGTCTTCTCGGGGGCAGGCACTGAAGCTTTCTTT. It yields the protein CASSLVFSGAGTEAFF.

This clone was detected a few times. The rearrangement links TRBV9 to TRBJ2-3; 7 bases are shared with TRBD1. The length of the CDR3 is 14 residues. The J segment lost 2 bases and the V segment lost 4 bases, leaving 4 bases of the junction unmatched. Germline CDR1 is SGDLS and CDR2 is YYNGEE. CDR3 DNA sequence: TGTGCCAGCAGCCCGACAGGGACCACAGATACGCAGTATTTT. Translation: CASSPTGTTDTQYF.

The chain carries TRBV6-5 and TRBJ2-2; D ambiguous. CDR1 is MNHEY and CDR2 is SVGAGI in the germline V gene. This CDR3 region has 15 residues. The ends were cut back, 0 bases at V and 5 bases at J, with 10 bases in the middle. In DNA, the CDR3 is TGTGCCAGCAGTTACTCTAACTTCAAAACCGGGGAGCTGTTTTTT. Protein: CASSYSNFKTGELFF.

As for this clone: The sample has other DNA sequences that encode this CDR3 too. The genes are TRBV4-1 and TRBJ1-6, with TRBD1 matching over 7 bases. The CDR3 extends over 17 amino acids. CDR1 and CDR2 from the germline V gene are MGHRA and YSYEKL. The V gene end was trimmed by 4 bases and the J gene end by 0 bases; junction bases not matched to a gene: 6. The DNA of the CDR3 is TGCGCCAGCAGCCCAGGGGGGCAGTCCTCCTATAATTCACCCCTCCACTTT. Its translation: CASSPGGQSSYNSPLHF.

The rearrangement joins TRBV18 to TRBJ1-1; D unresolved. V lost 0 bases, J lost 1 base, and 12 bases lay in between. From germline, CDR1 is KGHSH and CDR2 LQKENI. CDR3 length: 16 amino acids. This chain's CDR3 is CASSPPFMTTNTEAFF. The CDR3 region has the DNA TGTGCCAGCTCACCACCTTTTATGACAACGAACACTGAAGCTTTCTTT.